This T cell receptor (beta chain) was captured in a study of molecular identifiers for immune sequencing clone quantification. The wider study: Replicate experiments took RNA from around 18,000 or 91,000 naive CD8 cells, divided it five ways and sequenced four. Notes on the study in general: Clonotypes surpassing 20 RNA copies contained over 97% of effector molecules, versus under 1% in naive cells. A single cell's spiked Jurkat TCR RNA was reportedly detectable among about a million naive cells.

Investigators produced naive CD8 libraries from about 21,000 to 970,000 sorted cells, drawing on 10%, 30% or 50% RNA. Ten or more counts support this clonotype. Antigen unknown. Trimming took off 0 bases at V and 7 bases at J, with 13 bases between the two ends. This CDR3 region has 15 residues. CDR1 SGHDT and CDR2 YYEEEE come from the germline V gene. Each CDR3 protein gets one entry after TCRdb re-called the PCR reads with MiXCR. The data contain 9,500 to 10,000 distinct CDR3 sequences, just under 20% of them singletons. The sequencing sample was made of naive CD8+ T cells from blood, with Jurkat cell RNA spiked in. Indicated subset: FACS-sorted CD8+CD4-CCR7+CD45RA+ naive T cells. This sequence joins TRBV5-6 and TRBJ1-4; unclear D gene. The sequence was collected from a human donor in good health. Some libraries in this study had Jurkat cell RNA spiked in. The CDR3 reads CASSLGEDLGEKLFF. CDR3 in DNA: TGTGCCAGCAGCTTGGGGGAAGACCTGGGTGAAAAACTGTTTTTT.